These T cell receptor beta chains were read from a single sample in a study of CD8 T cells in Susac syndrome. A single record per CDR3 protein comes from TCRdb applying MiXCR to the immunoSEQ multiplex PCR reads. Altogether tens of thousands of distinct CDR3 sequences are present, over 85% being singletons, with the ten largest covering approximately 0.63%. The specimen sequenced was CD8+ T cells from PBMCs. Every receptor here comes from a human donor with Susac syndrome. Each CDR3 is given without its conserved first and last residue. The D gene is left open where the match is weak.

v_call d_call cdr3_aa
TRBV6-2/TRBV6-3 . ASSYREQSNQPQH
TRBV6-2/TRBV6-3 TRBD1 ASSFRDRDITDTEAF
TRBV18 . ASSPPGGGESPLH
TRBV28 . ASSPPSGGETQY
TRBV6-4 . ASSRGEQF
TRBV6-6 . ASSYSPTRKRT
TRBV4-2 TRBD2 ASSHPPSGGTDTQY
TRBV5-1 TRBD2 ASSLGGLAGNTGELF
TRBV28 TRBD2 ASRPSGAGGRYNEQF
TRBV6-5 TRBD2 ASRGSGGGFNEQF
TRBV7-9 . ASSLEGTLYEKLF
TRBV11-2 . ASSLEIIGAEEDTQY
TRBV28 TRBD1 ASRRQGEETQY
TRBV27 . ASSYRDSYEQY
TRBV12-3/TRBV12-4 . ATGRGGSNQPQH
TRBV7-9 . ASSPPEETQY
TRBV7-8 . ASSWGSTDTQY
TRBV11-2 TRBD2 ASSFLAGGSYNEQF
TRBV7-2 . ASSSGAGYYEQY
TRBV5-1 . ASSPRSGTWNTEAF
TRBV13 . ASSFTGSYEQY
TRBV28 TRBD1 ASSLSGGLQETQY
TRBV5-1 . ASSLVTDSDTQY
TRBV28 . ASSLQGSQH
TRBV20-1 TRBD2 SAHPLAGGYEQF
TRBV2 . ASSDLFQRGYNEQF
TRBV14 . ASSGGRPQPPNEKLF
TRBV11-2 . ASSLDAGWTTNEKLF
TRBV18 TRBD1 ASSPPGQGAWEQF
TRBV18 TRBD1 ASSPWDRNLQEEQF
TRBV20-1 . SAREVSGVYEQY
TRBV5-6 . ASSLSRTAENQPQH
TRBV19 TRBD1 ASSKRTGGDYGYT
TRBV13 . ASSLRQGYEQY
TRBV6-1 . ASSELGTYGYT
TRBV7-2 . ASSWFVGPRYEQY
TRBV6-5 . ASSLTGREQF
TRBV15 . ATSRETYYEQF
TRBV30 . AWSGGVGNQPQH
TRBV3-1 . ASSQSGTYHYEQY
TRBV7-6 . ASSLKGHYGYT
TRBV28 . ASIHASFAEAF
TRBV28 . ASSWGVFRVPEQY